The 29 T cell receptor beta chains reported below all come from one sample, sequenced in a study of T-cell memory formation after mild COVID-19. Each CDR3 protein gets one entry after TCRdb re-called the 5' RACE reads with MiXCR. The sample holds hundreds of thousands of distinct CDR3 sequences; under 20% are singletons and the top ten take around 12%. The sample taken for sequencing was PBMCs or a T cell subset sorted from them (not recorded which). These receptors were obtained from an adult woman who had mild COVID-19 (a few samples of this study predate the infection). Cell type and time point are not known.

Turning to this clonotype: This may be a read error: a much more frequent sequence differs by one nucleotide. The J gene is TRBJ2-5, the V gene TRBV12-3 or TRBV12-4; possible D gene TRBD1, 6 bases. The CDR3 extends over 15 amino acids. Here the CDR3 reads CSSSIGDRRQETQYF. In DNA, the CDR3 is TGTTCCAGCAGTATCGGTGACAGGCGCCAAGAGACCCAGTACTTC.

The chain carries TRBV12-3 or TRBV12-4 and TRBJ2-5, with 7 bases identical to TRBD1. V lost 0 bases and J lost 3; bases outside the gene matches: 1. The length of the CDR3 is 14 residues. CDR3 DNA: TGTGCCAGCAGTTTAGCTACAGGGGAAGAGACCCAGTACTTC. Its translation: CASSLATGEETQYF.

The sample holds a few counts of this clonotype. The rearrangement links TRBV20-1 to TRBJ2-7, with D perhaps assigned TRBD1 or TRBD2 (6 bases each). Deletions cut 1 base from V and 4 bases from J, with 14 bases between. CDR3 length equals 14 residues. Germline CDR1 and CDR2: DFQATT and SNEGSKA (reference sequence). The DNA for the CDR3 is TGCAGTGCTAGAGGCGGGACAAACGGTTACGAGCAGTACTTC. This codes for CSARGGTNGYEQYF.

The chain recombines TRBV12-3 or TRBV12-4 with TRBJ2-1; maybe TRBD1 (5 bases). The CDR3 runs 12 residues. Trimming pared 4 bases from V and 6 bases from J, leaving 7 bases between. The CDR3 reads CASSWGPNEQFF. In DNA form, the CDR3 reads TGTGCCAGCAGTTGGGGCCCCAATGAGCAGTTCTTC.

This clonotype came up a few times. The V gene is TRBV5-6, the J gene TRBJ2-7; no reliable D call. Deletions cut 0 bases from V and 6 bases from J, with 10 bases between. Germline-derived CDR1 and CDR2 are SGHDT and YYEEEE. The CDR3 totals 13 residues. In DNA form, the CDR3 reads TGTGCCAGCAGCTTGGACGGGTGGTTCGAGCAGTACTTC. Translating gives CASSLDGWFEQYF.

This clonotype has ten or more counts. This chain joins TRBV24-1 and TRBJ2-3, with 8 nucleotides matching TRBD1. Germline V gene sequence: CDR1 KGHDR, CDR2 SFDVKD. The CDR3 extends over 14 amino acids. J was trimmed by 2 bases and V by 9 bases; bases with no gene match: 6. This chain's CDR3 is CATRQGQFTDTQYF. CDR3 coding DNA: TGTGCCACCCGACAGGGGCAGTTCACAGATACGCAGTATTTT.

This clonotype was observed a handful of times. This rearrangement joins TRBV6-5 to TRBJ2-5, with D possibly TRBD1 on 6 matching bases. This CDR3 region has 16 residues. Deletions cut 2 bases from V and 4 bases from J, with 17 bases between. Germline CDR1 and CDR2: MNHEY and SVGAGI. CDR3 amino acids: CASSYNPGQPGETQYF. The CDR3 DNA is TGTGCCAGCAGTTACAATCCGGGACAACCTGGAGAGACCCAGTACTTC.

This chain links TRBV2 with TRBJ2-2, with D possibly matching TRBD1 (6 bases). The ends were cut back, 4 bases at V and 7 bases at J, with 16 bases in the middle. This CDR3 is built from 15 residues. CDR1 and CDR2 from the germline V gene are SNHLY and FYNNEI. As DNA, the CDR3 is TGTGCCAGCAGTGGAGTGGGGCAGGGGCACGGGGAGCTGTTTTTT. Amino acid sequence: CASSGVGQGHGELFF.

V usage is TRBV12-3 or TRBV12-4 and J usage is TRBJ2-3; D remains ambiguous. The CDR3 has 14 amino acids. The germline V and J ends were trimmed by 6 bases and 0 bases, with 10 bases remaining between them. DNA for the CDR3: TGTGCCAGCAGGCTGACTTCTAGCACAGATACGCAGTATTTT. This sequence encodes CASRLTSSTDTQYF.

This clonotype was seen ten or more times. V is TRBV12-3 or TRBV12-4 and J is TRBJ2-2; a weak D match, TRBD2 (6 bases). The CDR3 contains 16 residues. The germline V and J ends were trimmed by 2 bases and 3 bases, with 13 bases remaining between them. The CDR3: CASSLPTRRYTGELFF. The CDR3 DNA is TGTGCCAGCAGTTTACCGACTAGGAGATACACCGGGGAGCTGTTTTTT.

This clonotype occurred a few times. The chain employs TRBV27 and TRBJ1-5; D is unresolved. CDR1 is MNHEY, CDR2 SMNVEV, per germline (reference sequence). The CDR3 spans 15 residues. V shed 5 bases and J shed 3 bases, with 14 bases lying between them. CDR3 in amino acids: CASSRWSGINQPQHF. The CDR3 bases are TGTGCCAGCAGTCGATGGAGCGGAATCAATCAGCCCCAGCATTTT.

J is TRBJ2-5 and V is TRBV7-2; D is uncertain. Germline-derived CDR1 and CDR2 are SGHTA and FQGNSA. This CDR3 region has 14 residues. The germline V and J ends were trimmed by 8 bases and 5 bases, with 18 bases remaining between them. CDR3 nucleotides: TGTGCCAGCGGGTCAGCGTCTCCCGTGGAGACCCAGTACTTC. It translates to CASGSASPVETQYF. The variable domain in full, with the rest retrieved from reference TRBV7-2 and TRBJ2-5, is GAGVSQSPSNKVTEKGKDVELRCDPISGHTALYWYRQSLGQGLEFLIYFQGNSAPDKSGLPSDRFSAERTGGSVSTLTIQRTQQEDSAVYLCASGSASPVETQYFGPGTRLLVL.

This clonotype was recorded a few times. This chain connects TRBV27 to TRBJ2-1; TRBD2 aligns across 8 bases. Germline CDR1 is MNHEY and CDR2 is SMNVEV (reference sequence). The ends lost 8 bases at V and 9 bases at J; junction bases unmatched: 9. The CDR3 loop spans 13 amino acids. The CDR3 bases are TGTGCCAGCCGTCCGGGAGGGCGCGGTGAGCAGTTCTTC. It yields the protein CASRPGGRGEQFF.

This chain connects TRBV4-3 to TRBJ2-5, with no clear D. The V gene lost 3 bases and the J gene lost 1 base, with 12 bases spanning the gap. The CDR3 sequence is 15 residues long. The V gene's germline CDR1 is LGHNA and CDR2 YSLEER. The CDR3 is CASSQSSTLQETQYF. DNA for the CDR3: TGCGCCAGCAGCCAGTCAAGTACTCTCCAAGAGACCCAGTACTTC.

V and J are TRBV24-1 and TRBJ1-2; possible D gene TRBD1, 6 bases. This CDR3 comprises 14 residues. CDR1 and CDR2 from the germline V gene are KGHDR and SFDVKD. Trimming stripped 5 bases from V and 5 bases from J, with 14 bases between. CDR3 residues: CATSGFGQSYGYTF. The CDR3 DNA reads TGTGCCACCAGTGGATTCGGACAGTCGTATGGCTACACCTTC.

Concerning this clonotype: A clone one base away is much larger, so this may be a read error. The rearrangement links TRBV28 to TRBJ2-5; D gene unclear. V shed 7 bases and J shed 0 bases, with 3 bases lying between them. Germline CDR1 reads MDHEN; CDR2 reads SYDVKM. This CDR3 has 11 amino acids. The CDR3 DNA follows: TGTGCCAGCAACGACCAAGAGACCCAGTACTTC. It translates to CASNDQETQYF.

This chain links TRBV5-1 with TRBJ2-7, with 13 positions matching TRBD2. This CDR3 has 16 amino acids. Per germline, CDR1 SGHRS and CDR2 YFSETQ. The trim removed 3 bases at V and 4 bases at J, leaving 7 bases unmatched. CDR3 nucleotide sequence: TGCGCCAGCAGCTCCGGGACTAGCGGGGACGTATACGAGCAGTACTTC. Amino acids: CASSSGTSGDVYEQYF. Combining the CDR3 with reference TRBV5-1 and TRBJ2-7 gives the whole variable domain KAGVTQTPRYLIKTRGQQVTLSCSPISGHRSVSWYQQTPGQGLQFLFEYFSETQRNKGNFPGRFSGRQFSNSRSEMNVSTLELGDSALYLCASSSGTSGDVYEQYFGPGTRLTVT.

The chain uses TRBV30 and TRBJ1-2; D is unresolved. Germline V gene lookup returns CDR1 GTSNPN and CDR2 SVGIG (reference sequence). The length of the CDR3 is 13 residues. V was pared by 3 bases and J by 2 bases, with 10 bases between. The CDR3 DNA reads TGTGCCTGGAGACCACTGGGGAACTATGGCTACACCTTC. It translates to CAWRPLGNYGYTF.

This clonotype was found a few times. This chain links TRBV11-2 with TRBJ1-2; a weak D match, TRBD1 (5 bases). V lost 5 bases, J lost 1 base, and 8 bases lay in between. The CDR3 length is 13 residues. Germline V gives CDR1 SGHAT, CDR2 FQNNGV. Here the CDR3 reads CASSRRGNYGYTF. CDR3 DNA sequence: TGTGCCAGCAGCCGGAGGGGTAACTATGGCTACACCTTC.

This clonotype was seen a few times. The V gene is TRBV4-1, the J gene TRBJ2-1; TRBD1 agrees at 7 bases. Germline CDR1 and CDR2: MGHRA and YSYEKL. This CDR3 is 15 amino acids long. J was trimmed by 9 bases and V by 6 bases; bases with no gene match: 14. The CDR3 sequence is CASSPQGSQGTEQFF. The DNA of the CDR3 is TGCGCCAGCAGTCCCCAAGGCTCACAGGGGACTGAGCAGTTCTTC.

The CDR3 loop is CASSLARGKDTQYF. As DNA, the CDR3 is TGCGCCAGCAGCTTGGCTCGGGGGAAAGATACGCAGTATTTT. The chain carries TRBV5-1 and TRBJ2-3; TRBD2 might be the D (6 bases). Trimming shortened V by 0 bases and J by 5 bases, and 10 bases separated the two germline ends. The V gene's germline CDR1 is SGHRS and CDR2 YFSETQ. The CDR3 covers 14 residues.

The rearrangement links TRBV5-1 to TRBJ2-5; D remains unclear. V lost 1 base to trimming and J lost 2 bases, with 6 bases between them. This CDR3 spans 13 amino acids. Per germline, CDR1 SGHRS and CDR2 YFSETQ. CDR3 nucleotide sequence: TGCGCCAGCAGCTTGATGGGGCAAGAGACCCAGTACTTC. This encodes CASSLMGQETQYF.

The sample holds a few counts of this clonotype. The germline gene is not matched at one end of the junction; a read error may be the cause. The J gene is TRBJ2-1, the V gene TRBV4-2; maybe TRBD2 (6 bases). From germline, CDR1 is LGHNA and CDR2 YNFKEQ. There are 16 residues in the CDR3. The CDR3: CASSKEGLASNNEQFF. The CDR3 bases are TGTGCCAGCAGCAAAGAGGGACTGGCAAGTAACAATGAGCAGTTCTTC.

The rearrangement joins TRBV7-9 to TRBJ2-5, with D unclear. Trimming pared 4 bases from V and 2 bases from J, leaving 14 bases between. The germline gives CDR1 SEHNR, CDR2 FQNEAQ (reference sequence). The CDR3 spans 15 residues. CDR3 in DNA: TGTGCCAGCAGCTCGGCGGAGCGTGGACAAGAGACCCAGTACTTC. Its protein product is CASSSAERGQETQYF.

The rearrangement links TRBV6-1 to TRBJ2-6; D possibly corresponds to TRBD1 (5 bases). The CDR3 has 19 amino acids. Germline V gene sequence: CDR1 MNHNS, CDR2 SASEGT. V lost 0 bases and J 0 bases, leaving 15 bases between the germline ends. CDR3 nucleotides: TGTGCCAGCAGTGAAGCGCGGTTAGGGGCGAGCTCTGGGGCCAACGTCCTGACTTTC. Translated, it gives CASSEARLGASSGANVLTF.

Only a few counts were recorded for this clonotype. The chain is built from TRBV5-1 and TRBJ2-7; D not resolved. Trimming pared 5 bases from V and 6 bases from J, leaving 21 bases between. From germline, CDR1 is SGHRS and CDR2 YFSETQ. The CDR3 spans 15 residues. The CDR3 nucleotides read TGCGCCAGCAGGGTCCATGTTTCAGGCCGGGTCGAGCAGTACTTC. This gives the protein CASRVHVSGRVEQYF.

In its sample, this clonotype was seen a few times. The chain uses TRBV24-1 and TRBJ2-5; possibly TRBD1 for D (5 bases). CDR3 size: 14 residues. Germline V gives CDR1 KGHDR, CDR2 SFDVKD. Trimming shortened V by 4 bases and J by 3 bases, and 11 bases separated the two germline ends. CDR3 bases: TGTGCCACCAGTGAGCAGGGCAGGGAAGAGACCCAGTACTTC. It is translated as CATSEQGREETQYF.

The CDR3 DNA reads as TGCAGTGCTAGAGTGGCAGGGCCCGCCACCGGGGAGCTGTTTTTT. Its protein is CSARVAGPATGELFF. The V call is TRBV20-1, the J call TRBJ2-2; possible D gene TRBD1, 5 bases. The CDR3 is 15 amino acids. V lost 1 base and J 4 bases, leaving 13 bases between the germline ends. Germline V gene data show CDR1 as DFQATT and CDR2 as SNEGSKA (reference sequence).

The chain employs TRBV27 and TRBJ2-5; D is unresolved. This CDR3 is built from 13 residues. Germline V gene sequence: CDR1 MNHEY, CDR2 SMNVEV (reference sequence). Trimming removed 6 bases from V and 2 bases from J, with 10 bases in between. CDR3 loop: CASSQNFQETQYF. The CDR3, as DNA: TGTGCCAGCAGCCAAAATTTTCAAGAGACCCAGTACTTC.